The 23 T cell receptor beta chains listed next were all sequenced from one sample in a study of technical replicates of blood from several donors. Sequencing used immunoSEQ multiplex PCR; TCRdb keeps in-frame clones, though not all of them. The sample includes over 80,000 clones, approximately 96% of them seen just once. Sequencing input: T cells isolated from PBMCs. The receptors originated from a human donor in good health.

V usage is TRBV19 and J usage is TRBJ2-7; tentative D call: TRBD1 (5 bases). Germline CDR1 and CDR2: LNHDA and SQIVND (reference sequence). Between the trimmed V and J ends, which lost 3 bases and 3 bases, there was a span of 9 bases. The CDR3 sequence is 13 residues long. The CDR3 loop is CASSITGVYEQYF. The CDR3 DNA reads TGTGCCAGTAGTATTACAGGTGTCTACGAGCAGTACTTC.

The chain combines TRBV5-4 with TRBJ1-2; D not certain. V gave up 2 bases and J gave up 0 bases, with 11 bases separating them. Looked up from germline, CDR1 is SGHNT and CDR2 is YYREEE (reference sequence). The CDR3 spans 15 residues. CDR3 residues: CASSFGGKANYGYTF. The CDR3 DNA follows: TGTGCCAGCAGCTTCGGCGGGAAAGCTAACTATGGCTACACCTTC.

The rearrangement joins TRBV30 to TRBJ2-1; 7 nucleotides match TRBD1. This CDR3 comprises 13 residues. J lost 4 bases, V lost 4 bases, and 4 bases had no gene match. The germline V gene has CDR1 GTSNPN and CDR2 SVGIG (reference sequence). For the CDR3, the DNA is TGTGCCTGGACCGGGGACAGTTACAATGAGCAGTTCTTC. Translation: CAWTGDSYNEQFF.

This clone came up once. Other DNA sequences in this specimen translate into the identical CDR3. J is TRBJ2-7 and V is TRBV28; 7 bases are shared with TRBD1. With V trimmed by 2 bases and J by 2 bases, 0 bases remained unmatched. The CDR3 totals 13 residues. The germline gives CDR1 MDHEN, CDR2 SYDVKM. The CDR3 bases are TGTGCCAGCAGTTTAGACAGGGCCTACGAGCAGTACTTC. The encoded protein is CASSLDRAYEQYF.

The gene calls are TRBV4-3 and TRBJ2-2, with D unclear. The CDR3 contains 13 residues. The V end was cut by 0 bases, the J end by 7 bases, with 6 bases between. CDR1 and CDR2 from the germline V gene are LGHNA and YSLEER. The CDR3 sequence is CASSQEGDGELFF. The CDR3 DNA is TGCGCCAGCAGCCAAGAAGGAGACGGGGAGCTGTTTTTT.

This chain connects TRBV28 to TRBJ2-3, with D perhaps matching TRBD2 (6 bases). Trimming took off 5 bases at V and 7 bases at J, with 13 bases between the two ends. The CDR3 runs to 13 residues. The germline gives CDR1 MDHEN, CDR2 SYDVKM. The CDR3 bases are TGTGCCAGCAGTAGTAGGAGGGCAAATACGCAGTATTTT. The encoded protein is CASSSRRANTQYF.

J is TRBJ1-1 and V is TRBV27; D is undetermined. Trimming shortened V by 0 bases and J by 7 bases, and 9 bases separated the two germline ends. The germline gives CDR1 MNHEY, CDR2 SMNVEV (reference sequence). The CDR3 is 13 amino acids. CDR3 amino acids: CASSLSAAFEAFF. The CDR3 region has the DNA TGTGCCAGCAGTTTATCGGCGGCGTTTGAAGCTTTCTTT.

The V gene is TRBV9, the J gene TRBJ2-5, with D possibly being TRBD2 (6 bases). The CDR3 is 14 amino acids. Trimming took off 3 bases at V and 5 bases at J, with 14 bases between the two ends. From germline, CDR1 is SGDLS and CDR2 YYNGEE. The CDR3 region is CASSEEGGGETQYF. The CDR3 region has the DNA TGTGCCAGCAGCGAGGAGGGAGGTGGGGAGACCCAGTACTTC.

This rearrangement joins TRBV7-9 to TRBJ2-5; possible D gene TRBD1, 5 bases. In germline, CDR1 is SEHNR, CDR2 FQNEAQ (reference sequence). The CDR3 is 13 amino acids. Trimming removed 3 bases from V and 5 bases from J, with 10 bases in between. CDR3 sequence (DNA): TGTGCCAGCAGCTTCAGGGTTGGTGAGACCCAGTACTTC. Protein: CASSFRVGETQYF.

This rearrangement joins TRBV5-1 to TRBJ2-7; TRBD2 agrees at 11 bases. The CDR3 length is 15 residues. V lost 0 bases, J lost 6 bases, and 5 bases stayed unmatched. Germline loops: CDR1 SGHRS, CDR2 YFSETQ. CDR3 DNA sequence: TGCGCCAGCAGCTTGGGGCTAGCGGGAGGAGGCGAGCAGTACTTC. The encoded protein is CASSLGLAGGGEQYF. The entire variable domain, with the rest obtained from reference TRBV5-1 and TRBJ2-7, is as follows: KAGVTQTPRYLIKTRGQQVTLSCSPISGHRSVSWYQQTPGQGLQFLFEYFSETQRNKGNFPGRFSGRQFSNSRSEMNVSTLELGDSALYLCASSLGLAGGGEQYFGPGTRLTVT.

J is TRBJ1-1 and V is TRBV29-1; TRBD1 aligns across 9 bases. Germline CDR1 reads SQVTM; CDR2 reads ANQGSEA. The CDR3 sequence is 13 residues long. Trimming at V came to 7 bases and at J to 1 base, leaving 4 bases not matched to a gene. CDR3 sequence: CSARGQGNTEAFF. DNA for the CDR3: TGCAGCGCTAGGGGACAGGGGAACACTGAAGCTTTCTTT.

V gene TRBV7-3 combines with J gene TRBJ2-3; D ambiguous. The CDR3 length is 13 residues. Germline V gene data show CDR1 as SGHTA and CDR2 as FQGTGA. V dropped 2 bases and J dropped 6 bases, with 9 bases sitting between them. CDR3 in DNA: TGTGCCAGCAGCTTAGCTATCGAGGATACGCAGTATTTT. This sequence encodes CASSLAIEDTQYF.

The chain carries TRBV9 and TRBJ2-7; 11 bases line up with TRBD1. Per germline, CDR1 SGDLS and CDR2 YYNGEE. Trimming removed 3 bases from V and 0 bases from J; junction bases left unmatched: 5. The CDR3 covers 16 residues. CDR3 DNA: TGTGCCAGCAGCGCCGGACAGGGGGCGTCCTCCTACGAGCAGTACTTC. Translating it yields CASSAGQGASSYEQYF.

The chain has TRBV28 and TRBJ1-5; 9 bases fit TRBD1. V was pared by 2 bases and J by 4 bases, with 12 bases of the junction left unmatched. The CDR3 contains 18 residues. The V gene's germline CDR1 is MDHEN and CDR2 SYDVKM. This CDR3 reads CASSLEVGTGKDNQPQHF. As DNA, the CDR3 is TGTGCCAGCAGTTTAGAGGTGGGGACAGGGAAAGATAATCAGCCCCAGCATTTT.

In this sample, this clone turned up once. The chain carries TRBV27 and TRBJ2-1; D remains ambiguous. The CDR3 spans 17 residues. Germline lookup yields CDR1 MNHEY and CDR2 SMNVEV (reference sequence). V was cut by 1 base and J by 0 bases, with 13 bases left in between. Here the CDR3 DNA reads TGTGCCAGCAGTTTATTCCTCAAGCTTCTCTCCTACAATGAGCAGTTCTTC. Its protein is CASSLFLKLLSYNEQFF.

CDR3 sequence reads: CASSILSTGIGTEAFF. DNA of the CDR3: TGTGCCAGTAGTATCCTCTCCACAGGGATCGGCACTGAAGCTTTCTTT. The chain recombines TRBV19 with TRBJ1-1, with a possible D match to TRBD1 (6 bases). Trimming shortened V by 3 bases and J by 4 bases, and 18 bases separated the two germline ends. CDR1 is LNHDA, CDR2 SQIVND, per germline (reference sequence). The CDR3 contains 16 residues.

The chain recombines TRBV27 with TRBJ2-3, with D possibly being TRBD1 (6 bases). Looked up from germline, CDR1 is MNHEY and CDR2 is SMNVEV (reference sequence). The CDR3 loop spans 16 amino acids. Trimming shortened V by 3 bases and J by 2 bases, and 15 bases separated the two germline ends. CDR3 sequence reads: CASSFGPGAFTDTQYF. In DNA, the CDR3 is TGTGCCAGCAGTTTCGGTCCAGGGGCTTTCACAGATACGCAGTATTTT.

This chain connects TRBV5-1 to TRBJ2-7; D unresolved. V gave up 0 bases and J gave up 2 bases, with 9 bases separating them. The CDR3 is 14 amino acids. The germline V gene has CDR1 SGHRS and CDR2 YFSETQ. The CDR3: CASSLGPSAYEQYF. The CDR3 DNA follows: TGCGCCAGCAGCTTGGGGCCAAGCGCCTACGAGCAGTACTTC. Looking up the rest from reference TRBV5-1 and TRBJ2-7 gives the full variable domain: KAGVTQTPRYLIKTRGQQVTLSCSPISGHRSVSWYQQTPGQGLQFLFEYFSETQRNKGNFPGRFSGRQFSNSRSEMNVSTLELGDSALYLCASSLGPSAYEQYFGPGTRLTVT.

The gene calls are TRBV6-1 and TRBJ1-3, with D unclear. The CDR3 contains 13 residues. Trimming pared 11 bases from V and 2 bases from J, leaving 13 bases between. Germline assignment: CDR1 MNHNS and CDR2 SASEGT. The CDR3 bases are TGTGCCGGAGTGACGGATCCTGGAAACACCATATATTTT. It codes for CAGVTDPGNTIYF.

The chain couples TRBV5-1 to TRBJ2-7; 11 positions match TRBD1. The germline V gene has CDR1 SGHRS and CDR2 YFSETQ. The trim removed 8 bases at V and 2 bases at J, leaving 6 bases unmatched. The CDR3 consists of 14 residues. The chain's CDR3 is CASNPGQGAYEQYF. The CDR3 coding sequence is TGCGCCAGTAATCCGGGACAGGGGGCCTACGAGCAGTACTTC.

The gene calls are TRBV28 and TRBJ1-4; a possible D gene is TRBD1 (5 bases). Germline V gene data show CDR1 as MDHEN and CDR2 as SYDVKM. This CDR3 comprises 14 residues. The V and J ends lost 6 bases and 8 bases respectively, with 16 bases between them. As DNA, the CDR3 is TGTGCCAGCAGCTGGGGGGATATAGGGGAAAAACTGTTTTTT. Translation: CASSWGDIGEKLFF. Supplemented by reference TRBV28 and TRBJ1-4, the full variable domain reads DVKVTQSSRYLVKRTGEKVFLECVQDMDHENMFWYRQDPGLGLRLIYFSYDVKMKEKGDIPEGYSVSREKKERFSLILESASTNQTSMYLCASSWGDIGEKLFFGSGTQLSVL.

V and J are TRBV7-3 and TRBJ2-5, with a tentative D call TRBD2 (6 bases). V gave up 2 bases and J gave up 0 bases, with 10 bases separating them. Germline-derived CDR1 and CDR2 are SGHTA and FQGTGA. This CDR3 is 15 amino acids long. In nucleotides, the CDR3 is TGTGCCAGCAGCTTAGCGGGATGGTACCAAGAGACCCAGTACTTC. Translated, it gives CASSLAGWYQETQYF.

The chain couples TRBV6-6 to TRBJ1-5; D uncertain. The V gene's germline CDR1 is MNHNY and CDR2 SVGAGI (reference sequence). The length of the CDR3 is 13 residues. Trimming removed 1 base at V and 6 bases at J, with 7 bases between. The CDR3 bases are TGTGCCAGCAGTTACTACCTGAGTCAGCCCCAGCATTTT. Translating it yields CASSYYLSQPQHF.